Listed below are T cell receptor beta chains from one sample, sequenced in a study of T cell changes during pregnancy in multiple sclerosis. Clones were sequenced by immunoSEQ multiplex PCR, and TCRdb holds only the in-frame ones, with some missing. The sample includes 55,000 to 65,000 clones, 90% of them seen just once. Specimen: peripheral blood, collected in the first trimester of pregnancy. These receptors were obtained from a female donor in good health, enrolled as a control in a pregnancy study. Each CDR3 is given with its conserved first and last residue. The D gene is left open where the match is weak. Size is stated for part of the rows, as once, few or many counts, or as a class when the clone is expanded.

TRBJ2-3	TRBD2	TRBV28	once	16	TGTGCCAGCAGTCCTTTTAGCGGGGCTAGCACAGATACGCAGTATTTT	CASSPFSGASTDTQYF
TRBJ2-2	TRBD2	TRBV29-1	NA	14	TGCAGCGTTGGACGGACTAGCAACACCGGGGAGCTGTTTTTT	CSVGRTSNTGELFF
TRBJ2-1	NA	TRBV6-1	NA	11	TGTGCCAGCAGTGAAGTGGTGCGACAGTTCTTC	CASSEVVRQFF
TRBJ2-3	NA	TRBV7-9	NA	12	TGTGCCAGCAGCCAACTAGGTTATACGCAGTATTTT	CASSQLGYTQYF
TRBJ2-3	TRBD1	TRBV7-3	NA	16	TGTGCCAGCAGCCGATCACCTAACCGACAGGGGGATACGCAGTATTTT	CASSRSPNRQGDTQYF
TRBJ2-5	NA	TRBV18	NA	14	TGTGCCAGCTCACCAAGACAGACCCAAGAGACCCAGTACTTC	CASSPRQTQETQYF
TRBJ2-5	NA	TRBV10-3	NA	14	TGTGCCATCAGAGCGGGCAGGGCAGCAGAGACCCAGTACTTC	CAIRAGRAAETQYF
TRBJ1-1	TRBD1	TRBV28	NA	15	TGTGCCAGCAGTCCGTGGACAGGCCCGAACACTGAAGCTTTCTTT	CASSPWTGPNTEAFF
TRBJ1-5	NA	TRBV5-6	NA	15	TGTGCCAGCAGCCTTGCGTACAGCTCGGGGGGGCCCCAGCATTTT	CASSLAYSSGGPQHF
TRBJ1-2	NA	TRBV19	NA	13	TGTGCCAGTAGTCTCTCCCTCCGTCGGGGCTACACCTTC	CASSLSLRRGYTF
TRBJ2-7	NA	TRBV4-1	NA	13	TGCGCCAGCAGCCTCTATGGCGGATACGAGCAGTACTTC	CASSLYGGYEQYF
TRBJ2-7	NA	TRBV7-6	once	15	TGTGCCAGCAGCAAGGTGGGCCTGAGCTCCTACGAGCAGTACTTC	CASSKVGLSSYEQYF
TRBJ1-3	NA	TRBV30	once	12	TGTGCCTGTCCCGGGCGGGAAAACACCATATATTTT	CACPGRENTIYF
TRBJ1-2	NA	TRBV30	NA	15	TGTGCCTGGAGTGCTGCTTCGGACATTAACTATGGCTACACCTTC	CAWSAASDINYGYTF
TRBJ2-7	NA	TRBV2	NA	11	TGTGCCAGCTTGTACGGGTACGAGCAGTACTTC	CASLYGYEQYF
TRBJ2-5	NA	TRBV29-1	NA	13	TGCAGCGTTTCTGTAGCGGTTCAAGAGACCCAGTACTTC	CSVSVAVQETQYF
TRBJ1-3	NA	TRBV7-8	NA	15	TGTGCCAGCAGCTTAGCGGGGGGCTCTGGAAACACCATATATTTT	CASSLAGGSGNTIYF
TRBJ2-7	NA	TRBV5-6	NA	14	TGTGCCAGCAGCTTGGGTACGCAGGGCTACGAGCAGTACTTC	CASSLGTQGYEQYF
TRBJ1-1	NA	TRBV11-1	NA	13	TGTGCCAGCAGCTTGACGACAGTCACTGAAGCTTTCTTT	CASSLTTVTEAFF
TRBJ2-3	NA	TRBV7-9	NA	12	TGTGCCAGCAGCCTGAGCACAGATACGCAGTATTTT	CASSLSTDTQYF
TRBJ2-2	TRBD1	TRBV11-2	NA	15	TGTGCCAGCAGCTTAGGGACAGGGGTAACCGGGGAGCTGTTTTTT	CASSLGTGVTGELFF
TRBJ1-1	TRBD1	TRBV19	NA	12	TGTGCCAGCCTAGACAGGGACACTGAAGCTTTCTTT	CASLDRDTEAFF
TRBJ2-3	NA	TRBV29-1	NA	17	TGCAGCGTTGAAGGGGCTGTCAGGGGCAGAAAGGCAGATACGCAGTATTTT	CSVEGAVRGRKADTQYF
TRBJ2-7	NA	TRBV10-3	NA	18	TGTGCCATCAGTGAGTCCAATACGAGGGGGGGAACCCCCTACGAGCAGTACTTC	CAISESNTRGGTPYEQYF
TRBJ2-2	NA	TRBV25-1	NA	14	TGTGCCAGCAGTGAACCAGCGACAGCCGGGGAGCTGTTTTTT	CASSEPATAGELFF
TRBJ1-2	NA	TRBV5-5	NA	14	TGTGCCAGCAGCCTATTGACACAGAACTATGGCTACACCTTC	CASSLLTQNYGYTF
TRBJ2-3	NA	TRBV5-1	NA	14	TGCGCCAGCAGCTTGAGAGGTCAGGGAGATACGCAGTATTTT	CASSLRGQGDTQYF
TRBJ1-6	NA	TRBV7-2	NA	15	TGTGCCAGCAGCTTCCAGGCAGGCACAGATTCACCCCTCCACTTT	CASSFQAGTDSPLHF
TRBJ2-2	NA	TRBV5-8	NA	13	TGTGCCAGCGACGGGTTTCGCACCGGGGAGCTGTTTTTT	CASDGFRTGELFF
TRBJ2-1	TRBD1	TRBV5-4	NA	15	TGTGCCAGCAGCCGACCGGGACAGGGTATCAATGAGCAGTTCTTC	CASSRPGQGINEQFF
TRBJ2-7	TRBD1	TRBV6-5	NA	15	TGTGCCAGCAGTTACCGGGACAGACGAGCCTACGAGCAGTACTTC	CASSYRDRRAYEQYF
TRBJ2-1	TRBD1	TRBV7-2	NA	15	TGTGCCAGCAGCTGGGGACAGGGGGCGGGCAATGAGCAGTTCTTC	CASSWGQGAGNEQFF
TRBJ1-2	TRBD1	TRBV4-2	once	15	TGTGCCAGCAGCTTGGACCGGGACAGGGTATATGGCTACACCTTC	CASSLDRDRVYGYTF
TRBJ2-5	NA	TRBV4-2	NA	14	TGTGCCAGCAGCCAAAGGTCAGGGCTAGAGACCCAGTACTTC	CASSQRSGLETQYF
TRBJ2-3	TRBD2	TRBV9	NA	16	TGTGCCAGCAGCCCTAGCCTAGCGGGGGGGAGAGATACGCAGTATTTT	CASSPSLAGGRDTQYF
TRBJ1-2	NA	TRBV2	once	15	TGTGCCAGCAGTGAAGGGGCTTCCGGTAACTATGGCTACACCTTC	CASSEGASGNYGYTF
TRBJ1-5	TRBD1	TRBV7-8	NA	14	TGTGCCAGCAGCCCGGACAGGGCAAATCAGCCCCAGCATTTT	CASSPDRANQPQHF
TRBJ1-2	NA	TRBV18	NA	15	TGTGCCAGCTCACCATACGCCCGAGATAACTATGGCTACACCTTC	CASSPYARDNYGYTF
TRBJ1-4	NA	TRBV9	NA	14	TGTGCCAGCAGCGTAGGCCAGGGGAATGAAAAACTGTTTTTT	CASSVGQGNEKLFF
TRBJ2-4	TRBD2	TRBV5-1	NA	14	TGCGCCAGCAGCTTGGGGGGGGGTTCGGACATTCAGTACTTC	CASSLGGGSDIQYF
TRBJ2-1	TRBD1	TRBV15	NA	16	TGTGCCACCAGCAGGGCGGGACAGGGATCCTACAATGAGCAGTTCTTC	CATSRAGQGSYNEQFF